This is a list of T cell receptor beta chains from one sample in a study of breast tumors, draining lymph nodes, adjacent tissues. A single record per CDR3 protein comes from TCRdb applying MiXCR to the multiplex PCR reads. The sample lists some 120,000 distinct CDR3 sequences, about 20% occurring once. Sequenced sample: axillary lymph node tissue. The source of these receptors is a female donor with breast cancer. Some clones in this sample may be carry-over from other donors' samples. Each CDR3 is given with its conserved first and last residue. The D gene is left open where the match is weak. Clone size is stated in some rows and not others, as once, few, many or a class when expanded.

clone size	D gene	V gene	J gene	CDR3 protein	CDR3 DNA
many	TRBD2	TRBV7-8	TRBJ2-3	CASSLAGTSGSNF	TGTGCCAGCAGCTTAGCGGGGACTAGCGGGAGCAATTTT
many	TRBD2	TRBV7-2	TRBJ2-3	CASSSRLAQTTDTQYF	TGTGCCAGCAGCTCGAGACTAGCGCAGACCACAGATACGCAGTATTTT
NA	TRBD2	TRBV27	TRBJ2-3	CASSFRGRRVTDTQYF	TGTGCCAGCAGCTTTCGCGGGAGGCGGGTCACAGATACGCAGTATTTT
many	TRBD1	TRBV7-8	TRBJ2-2	CASSFGVRTGITGELFF	TGTGCCAGCAGCTTCGGAGTGAGGACAGGTATCACCGGGGAGCTGTTTTTT
NA	NA	TRBV2	TRBJ2-2	CASSERTATRELSF	TGTGCCAGCAGTGAACGGACAGCCACCCGGGAGCTGTCTTTT
many	NA	TRBV18	TRBJ1-6	CASSPLVPSPLHF	TGTGCCAGCTCACCACTGGTACCGTCCCCCCTCCACTTT
many	NA	TRBV30	TRBJ2-7	CAWSVQGYEQYF	TGTGCCTGGAGTGTACAAGGGTACGAGCAGTACTTC
many	NA	TRBV10-3	TRBJ2-5	CAISDYNQETQYF	TGTGCCATCAGTGACTACAACCAAGAGACCCAGTACTTC
many	TRBD1	TRBV6-5	TRBJ2-7	CASSSGQGQYF	TGTGCCAGCAGTTCGGGACAGGGGCAGTACTTC
many	NA	TRBV2	TRBJ1-4	CASRPGRPPAGEKLFF	TGTGCCAGCAGACCCGGAAGACCACCGGCGGGTGAAAAACTGTTTTTT
many	TRBD2	TRBV20-1	TRBJ2-7	CSAQVGGNYEQYF	TGCAGTGCCCAGGTGGGGGGGAACTACGAGCAGTACTTC
many	TRBD1	TRBV7-2	TRBJ2-1	CASSPPPGQGADEQFF	TGTGCCAGCAGCCCACCTCCGGGACAGGGGGCCGATGAGCAGTTCTTC
many	NA	TRBV9	TRBJ1-2	CASSVDGGAYGYTF	TGTGCCAGCAGCGTAGATGGGGGTGCCTATGGCTACACCTTC
many	TRBD1	TRBV19	TRBJ1-3	CASRTPDRGAGNTIYF	TGTGCCAGTAGAACCCCGGACAGGGGGGCCGGAAACACCATATATTTT
NA	NA	TRBV16	TRBJ1-4	CASSQRGSANEKLFF	TGTGCCAGCAGCCAGAGAGGGAGCGCTAATGAAAAACTGTTTTTT
few	NA	TRBV28	TRBJ1-2	CASSTAAGTDYTF	TGTGCCAGCAGTACCGCGGCAGGGACGGACTACACCTTC